This TCR beta chain was documented in a study of blood T cell repertoires in COVID-19. The protocol was immunoSEQ multiplex PCR, while the TCRdb copy is restricted to in-frame clones and leaves out a portion. Here the sample spans roughly 280,000 clones, around 86% being singletons. CDR3 size: 15 residues. The V gene's germline CDR1 is SGHRS and CDR2 YFSETQ. Trimming took off 0 bases at V and 0 bases at J, with 10 bases between the two ends. The chain has TRBV5-1 and TRBJ2-7; perhaps TRBD2 as D (5 bases). Sequenced: peripheral blood. The origin of this receptor is a middle-aged man with active or convalescent COVID-19. The CDR3 DNA follows: TGCGCCAGCAGCTTGGATACTAGTGGCTCCTACGAGCAGTACTTC. Protein sequence: CASSLDTSGSYEQYF.